The 17 T cell receptor beta chains in this list originate from one sample, sequenced in a study of blood T cells in healthy people across ages. It was with a sample-barcoded 5' primer and a J-beta primer mix that a second PCR of roughly 7 to 12 cycles was run. TCRdb re-called the 5' RACE reads with MiXCR, one entry per CDR3 protein. The sample holds approximately 360,000 distinct CDR3 sequences, approximately 47% seen once. The sequenced material came from blood. The receptors come from a man in his 60s in good health.

The chain employs TRBV10-3 and TRBJ2-5; D call uncertain. This CDR3 region has 12 residues. The V end lost 11 bases, the J end lost 1 base, and 11 bases lay between the germline ends. The germline V gene has CDR1 ENHRY and CDR2 SYGVKD. Here the CDR3 reads CAAAWIQETQYF. The CDR3 DNA sequence: TGTGCCGCTGCCTGGATCCAAGAGACCCAGTACTTC.

The chain uses TRBV20-1 and TRBJ2-6; TRBD1 matches at 11 bases. Germline CDR1 is DFQATT and CDR2 is SNEGSKA (reference sequence). The CDR3 spans 18 residues. J lost 3 bases, V lost 3 bases, and 10 bases had no gene match. CDR3 residues: CSARRGDRGSFGANVLTF. The CDR3 nucleotides read TGCAGTGCTAGGAGAGGGGACAGGGGGTCGTTTGGGGCCAACGTCCTGACTTTC.

This chain uses TRBV9 with TRBJ2-7; 8 bases line up with TRBD2. The J call may be wrong; the DNA end is better matched by TRBJ2-5. Looked up from germline, CDR1 is SGDLS and CDR2 is YYNGEE. The CDR3 has 14 residues. In nucleotides, the CDR3 is TGTGCCAGCAGCGTAGGACTAGCGCTCGAGACCCAGTACTTC. Its protein product is CASSVGLALETQYF.

V and J are TRBV7-8 and TRBJ2-7, with 8 bases identical to TRBD2. The CDR3 extends over 18 amino acids. V lost 6 bases, J lost 7 bases, and 23 bases stayed unmatched. Germline CDR1 reads SGHVS; CDR2 reads FQNEAQ. The CDR3 DNA reads as TGTGCCAGCAGGACCGCGGGCGGGGGGAGACCTACGAACAATGAGCAGTACTTC. Protein: CASRTAGGGRPTNNEQYF.

This clonotype was recorded at least ten times. The rearrangement links TRBV18 to TRBJ2-3; D is uncertain. Trimming took off 6 bases at V and 2 bases at J, with 6 bases between the two ends. Per germline, CDR1 KGHSH and CDR2 LQKENI. The CDR3 extends over 12 amino acids. The CDR3 loop is CASSLHTDTQYF. The DNA of the CDR3 is TGTGCCAGCTCCCTCCACACAGATACGCAGTATTTT.

About this clonotype itself: An end of the junction does not agree with germline; a read error may underlie this. The V call is TRBV7-2, the J call TRBJ2-1; D not resolved. Germline CDR1 is SGHTA and CDR2 is FQGNSA. The CDR3 loop spans 14 amino acids. The CDR3 spells CANSLVRSTNEQFF. In DNA form, the CDR3 reads TGTGCCAACAGCTTAGTACGTTCGACTAATGAGCAGTTCTTC.

J is TRBJ2-5 and V is TRBV4-3, with D possibly being TRBD1 (6 bases). V lost 0 bases and J lost 7, with 15 bases in between. The CDR3 consists of 15 residues. Germline values: CDR1 LGHNA, CDR2 YSLEER. The CDR3 spells CASSQDAWAGVTQYF. The DNA of the CDR3 is TGCGCCAGCAGCCAAGATGCTTGGGCAGGGGTGACCCAGTACTTC.

The chain is built from TRBV5-1 and TRBJ2-5; D may be TRBD1 or TRBD2 (5 bases each). CDR3 length: 16 amino acids. Looked up from germline, CDR1 is SGHRS and CDR2 is YFSETQ. V lost 5 bases and J 4 bases, leaving 21 bases between the germline ends. The CDR3 loop is CASSSAAGTPGETQYF. The DNA of the CDR3 is TGCGCCAGCAGTTCGGCTGCCGGGACCCCCGGAGAGACCCAGTACTTC. The full variable domain, its missing parts supplied by reference TRBV5-1 and TRBJ2-5, is KAGVTQTPRYLIKTRGQQVTLSCSPISGHRSVSWYQQTPGQGLQFLFEYFSETQRNKGNFPGRFSGRQFSNSRSEMNVSTLELGDSALYLCASSSAAGTPGETQYFGPGTRLLVL.

V usage is TRBV28 and J usage is TRBJ2-5; D is perhaps TRBD1 (6 bases). Per germline, CDR1 MDHEN and CDR2 SYDVKM. This CDR3 contains 14 residues. V shed 6 bases and J shed 2 bases, with 13 bases lying between them. As DNA, the CDR3 is TGTGCCAGCAGCCCTGGGGGCAGACAAGAGACCCAGTACTTC. Translated: CASSPGGRQETQYF.

The chain employs TRBV10-3 and TRBJ2-7, with 10 bases identical to TRBD1. Germline V gene data show CDR1 as ENHRY and CDR2 as SYGVKD. The junction had 8 bases not matched to a gene; V was cut back by 11 bases and J by 1 base. The CDR3 runs to 14 residues. CDR3 sequence (DNA): TGTGCCGTAGCCGGGACAGGGGTATCCTACGAGCAGTACTTC. Encoded protein: CAVAGTGVSYEQYF.

This clonotype was recorded a few times. The V call is TRBV7-2, the J call TRBJ1-2; tentative D call: TRBD1 (5 bases). This CDR3 comprises 13 residues. Trimming left V 5 bases short and J 6 bases short, with 13 bases between. Looked up from germline, CDR1 is SGHTA and CDR2 is FQGNSA. Here the CDR3 DNA reads TGTGCCAGCAGCCAGCTAAGGGGAAATGGCTACACCTTC. This translates into CASSQLRGNGYTF. Filled out from reference TRBV7-2 and TRBJ1-2, the complete variable domain reads GAGVSQSPSNKVTEKGKDVELRCDPISGHTALYWYRQSLGQGLEFLIYFQGNSAPDKSGLPSDRFSAERTGGSVSTLTIQRTQQEDSAVYLCASSQLRGNGYTFGSGTRLTVV.

This clonotype came up many times. The chain combines TRBV11-2 with TRBJ2-7; D is perhaps TRBD2 (7 bases). This CDR3 has 13 residues. The V and J ends lost 5 bases and 7 bases respectively, with 15 bases between them. Per germline, CDR1 SGHAT and CDR2 FQNNGV. CDR3 loop: CASSVGGREEQYF. The CDR3, as DNA: TGTGCCAGCAGCGTCGGGGGGCGGGAAGAGCAGTACTTC.

The chain carries TRBV6-2 or TRBV6-3 and TRBJ2-5; 9 positions agree with TRBD2. The CDR3 is 15 amino acids. With V trimmed by 6 bases and J by 11 bases, 16 bases remained unmatched. Germline CDR1 and CDR2: MNHEY and SVGEGT. The CDR3 region is CASSPYGGLASVQYF. In nucleotides, the CDR3 is TGTGCCAGCAGCCCATATGGAGGACTAGCGAGCGTGCAGTACTTC.

About this clonotype itself: This may arise from a read error, as a much more abundant clone is one base away. This CDR3 reads CASGTVLTGDYGYTF. CDR3 nucleotides: TGTGCCAGCGGCACCGTCCTGACAGGCGACTATGGCTACACCTTC. V is TRBV6-2 or TRBV6-3 and J is TRBJ1-2; possibly TRBD1 for D (6 bases). Deletions cut 8 bases from V and 3 bases from J, with 19 bases between. CDR3 length: 15 amino acids. Germline V gene data show CDR1 as MNHEY and CDR2 as SVGEGT.

This clonotype was detected only a few times. CDR3 coding DNA: TGTGCCAGCAGTGTTCCCAAGATACAAGAGACCCAGTACTTC. Its protein product is CASSVPKIQETQYF. This rearrangement joins TRBV6-1 to TRBJ2-5; D not resolved. CDR1 is MNHNS, CDR2 SASEGT, per germline. The CDR3 loop spans 14 amino acids. V was cut by 4 bases and J by 2 bases, with 11 bases left in between.

The rearrangement uses TRBV28 and TRBJ2-5; 9 nucleotides align to TRBD2. The CDR3 totals 16 residues. Trimming at V came to 6 bases and at J to 5 bases, leaving 13 bases not matched to a gene. Germline V gene lookup returns CDR1 MDHEN and CDR2 SYDVKM. The DNA for the CDR3 is TGTGCCAGCAGGGGCCTCACTGGCGGGGGGGCGGAGACCCAGTACTTC. Its translation is CASRGLTGGGAETQYF.

The chain uses TRBV29-1 and TRBJ1-2; tentatively, D is TRBD1 (6 bases). The germline V gene encodes CDR1 SQVTM and CDR2 ANQGSEA. Trimming stripped 1 base from V and 7 bases from J, with 13 bases between. CDR3 length equals 13 residues. The CDR3 DNA is TGCAGCGTTGAAGGACAGGCGAACGGTGGCTACACCTTC. Its translation: CSVEGQANGGYTF.